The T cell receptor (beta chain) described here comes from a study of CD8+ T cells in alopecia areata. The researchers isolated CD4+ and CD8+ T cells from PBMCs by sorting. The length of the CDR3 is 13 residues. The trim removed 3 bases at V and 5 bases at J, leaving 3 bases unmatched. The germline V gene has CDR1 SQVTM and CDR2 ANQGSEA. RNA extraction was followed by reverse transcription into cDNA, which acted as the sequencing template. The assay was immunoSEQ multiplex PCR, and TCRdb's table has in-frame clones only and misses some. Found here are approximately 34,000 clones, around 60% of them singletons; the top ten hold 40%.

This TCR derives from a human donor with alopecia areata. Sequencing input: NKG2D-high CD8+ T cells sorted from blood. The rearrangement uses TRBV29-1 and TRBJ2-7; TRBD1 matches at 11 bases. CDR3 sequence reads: CSVEWDRGNEQYF. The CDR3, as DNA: TGCAGCGTTGAGTGGGACAGGGGGAACGAGCAGTACTTC.